Listed below are T cell receptor beta chains from one sample, sequenced in a study of T cell responses to AZD1222 COVID-19 vaccine. Sequencing used immunoSEQ multiplex PCR; TCRdb keeps in-frame clones, though not all of them. The sample lists some 160,000 clones; about 90% were seen once. This specimen consisted of peripheral blood, obtained on day 0 of AZD1222 vaccination. Receptors originate from an adult in good health. Each CDR3 is given with its conserved first and last residue.

j_call,v_call,cdr3_aa
TRBJ1-2,TRBV28,CASSNPGRNYGYTF
TRBJ1-3,TRBV25-1,CATRDSLSGNTIYF
TRBJ1-2,TRBV7-2,CASSLGAGGGYGYTF
TRBJ1-3,TRBV28,CASSSIGGQASSGNTIYF
TRBJ1-1,TRBV5-6,CASSLVNTEAFF
TRBJ2-1,TRBV3-1/TRBV3-2,CASSTGTSGGAIGEQFF
TRBJ1-2,TRBV30,CAGRVNYGYTF
TRBJ1-5,TRBV28,CASSSRLNSNQPQHF
TRBJ1-6,TRBV4-3,CASSLVQDRHNSPLHF
TRBJ1-2,TRBV5-4,CASSSRTELANYGYTF
TRBJ2-1,TRBV4-1,CASSRETGRRGEQFF
TRBJ1-2,TRBV27,CASSLLGQAHRGEGYTF
TRBJ2-2,TRBV5-6,CASSSTRKYGQGRTGELFF
TRBJ2-7,TRBV6-5,CASTGGRGDSYEQYF
TRBJ1-2,TRBV30,CAWSGRRRNYGYTF
TRBJ2-7,TRBV18,CASSPPASRRDEQYF
TRBJ2-2,TRBV6-2/TRBV6-3,CASSYSSGELAGGSTGELFF
TRBJ2-1,TRBV3-1/TRBV3-2,CASSQTGGSYNEQFF
TRBJ1-1,TRBV27,CASSLNDRPTEAFF
TRBJ1-3,TRBV3-1/TRBV3-2,CASRTTTSGNTIYF